What follows is one TCR beta chain and its context. What it recognizes is unknown. This entry comes from a study of T cell responses to AZD1222 COVID-19 vaccine. Study-level information: The analysis combined second doses at about 4 or about 12 weeks.

Sequenced by immunoSEQ multiplex PCR; TCRdb stores in-frame clones only, minus some. Counted here are about 96,000 clones, approximately 87% occurring once; the ten biggest clones make up about 3%. Study outcomes and limitations: Of spike-specific TCRs, nearly half reportedly target regions left unmutated in variants. It was only after the peak T cell response that any repertoires were sampled. The donors showed a predominance of white British ancestry and of females, with possible underestimation of clonal diversity.

This specimen was peripheral blood, taken on day 0 of AZD1222 vaccination. The clonotype comes from an adult in good health.

CDR3 region: CSVDTVATNEKLFF. The CDR3 DNA reads as TGCAGCGTTGATACCGTTGCAACTAATGAAAAACTGTTTTTT. This rearrangement joins TRBV29-1 to TRBJ1-4, with D hard to call. Germline V lookup: CDR1 SQVTM, CDR2 ANQGSEA. Trimming removed 3 bases from V and 0 bases from J, with 8 bases in between. The CDR3 has 14 amino acids.